These T cell receptor beta chains were read from a single sample in a study of cytomegalovirus exposure and HLA in healthy donors. TCRdb's copy holds only in-frame clones and misses some; the assay was immunoSEQ multiplex PCR. The table has approximately 150,000 clones, 55% to 75% seen once. Sequenced input: PBMCs. These receptors all stem from a human donor in good health. CDR3s include the opening cysteine and the closing phenylalanine or tryptophan. Each record gives: D gene, V gene, J gene, clone size, CDR3 DNA, CDR3 protein. The D gene is left open where the match is weak. Rows give clone size only sometimes, using once, few, many, or a class for an expanded clone.

TRBD1	TRBV30	TRBJ2-7	-	TGTGCCTGGAGTGTCGGACCGACAGGGTCTCCCTACGAGCAGTACTTC	CAWSVGPTGSPYEQYF
TRBD1	TRBV2	TRBJ1-5	few	TGTGCCAGCATTGGGGACAGGGGGATAAATCAGCCCCAGCATTTT	CASIGDRGINQPQHF
-	TRBV6-1	TRBJ1-1	-	TGTGCCAGCCCTGTCTCGGGACAACTGAACACTGAAGCTTTCTTT	CASPVSGQLNTEAFF
TRBD1	TRBV11-2	TRBJ1-2	-	TGTGCCAGCAGTAGGGACAGGGGGACTAACTATGGCTACACCTTC	CASSRDRGTNYGYTF
TRBD2	TRBV30	TRBJ2-1	few	TGTGCCTGGAGTTTTAGCGGGGGGTACAATGAGCAGTTCTTC	CAWSFSGGYNEQFF
-	TRBV7-8	TRBJ1-6	-	TGTGCCAGCAGCCCCTATAGGGGAAGGAGTTCACCCCTCCACTTT	CASSPYRGRSSPLHF
-	TRBV19	TRBJ2-2	-	TGTGCCAGTAGTAAAGGGAGCACCGGGGAGCTGTTTTTT	CASSKGSTGELFF
TRBD1	TRBV4-3	TRBJ2-7	-	TGCGCCAGCAGCCAAGATAACCCCCGGGACAGGATCCCGCCAGCCTACGAGCAGTACTTC	CASSQDNPRDRIPPAYEQYF
-	TRBV11-2	TRBJ1-1	-	TGTGCCAGCAGCCCCAGCGACGTGGGTTGGGCTTTCTTT	CASSPSDVGWAFF
TRBD1	TRBV7-7	TRBJ2-5	few	TGTGCTAGCAGCTTAGCGAGGGACAGGGGAGAGACCCAGTACTTC	CASSLARDRGETQYF
-	TRBV5-5	TRBJ2-6	-	TGTGCCAGCAGCGGACAGCAAAACTCTGGGGCCAACGTCCTGACTTTC	CASSGQQNSGANVLTF
-	TRBV4-3	TRBJ2-1	-	TGCGCCAGCAGCCAAGGAGGCAGTTACAATGAGCAGTTCTTC	CASSQGGSYNEQFF
TRBD1	TRBV5-4	TRBJ2-7	-	TGTGCCAGCAGCTTGGCCTTAGACAGGGTATCCTACGAGCAGTACTTC	CASSLALDRVSYEQYF
TRBD1	TRBV6-1	TRBJ2-4	-	TGTGCCAGCAGTGTTCCCGGGACAGGGGAGCTAGCCAAAAACATTCAGTACTTC	CASSVPGTGELAKNIQYF
TRBD2	TRBV11-3	TRBJ2-3	-	TGTGCCAGCAGCACGGGGGTGCGGGGGGGCGGAGATACGCAGTATTTT	CASSTGVRGGGDTQYF
TRBD2	TRBV7-3	TRBJ2-1	-	TGTGCCAGCAGCGGACAGCGGGGGGCTGGCAATGAGCAGTTCTTC	CASSGQRGAGNEQFF
-	TRBV7-8	TRBJ2-3	once	TGTGCCAGCAGCTACCTAGATGGGGGGGGCTCTCCAGATACGCAGTATTTT	CASSYLDGGGSPDTQYF
TRBD1	TRBV10-1	TRBJ1-1	-	TGCGCCAGCAGTGAGAGGGGGACAGGGAACACTGAAGCTTTCTTT	CASSERGTGNTEAFF
TRBD1	TRBV2	TRBJ2-7	-	TGTGCCAGCACCGGACAGGCCCAATCCTACGAGCAGTACTTC	CASTGQAQSYEQYF
-	TRBV13	TRBJ1-1	-	TGTGCCAGCAGCCCTCCCTCAGGGGACCCTGAAGCTTTCTTT	CASSPPSGDPEAFF
-	TRBV5-1	TRBJ2-3	few	TGCGCCAGCAGCTCTACAGTAAATACGCAGTATTTT	CASSSTVNTQYF
-	TRBV7-8	TRBJ2-3	few	TGTGCCAGCAGCCCGATACGGTCTGTAGATACGCAGTATTTT	CASSPIRSVDTQYF
-	TRBV19	TRBJ2-5	-	TGTGCCAGTAACCAGGGGTCCCACCAAGAGACCCAGTACTTC	CASNQGSHQETQYF
-	TRBV27	TRBJ2-7	few	TGTGCCAGCAGTTTGCGGGGGCCAACCTACGAGCAGTACTTC	CASSLRGPTYEQYF
-	TRBV27	TRBJ2-7	few	TGTGCCAGCAGTTTATCAGGGGCCATTAACGAGCAGTACTTC	CASSLSGAINEQYF
TRBD1	TRBV5-4	TRBJ2-7	-	TGTGCCAGGAAAATAAACAGGGGAAGGAGGCACGAGCAGTACTTC	CARKINRGRRHEQYF
-	TRBV18	TRBJ2-2	-	TGTGCCAGCTCACCAGTCGGGCAGGGCGTAGGCACCGGGGAGCTGTTTTTT	CASSPVGQGVGTGELFF
-	TRBV18	TRBJ1-2	-	TGTGCCAGCTCATTGATGTCCGGGACACAGGCTGACGGTGGCTACACCTTC	CASSLMSGTQADGGYTF